What follows is one T cell receptor beta chain and its context. The target of this receptor is not known. Base qualities are not recorded, but no much larger clone differs from it by a single base. This entry belongs to a study of blood T cells in healthy people across ages (dated by TCRdb to 2015 to 2017). Study-level background: Template switching captured roughly one uniquely barcoded TCR beta cDNA molecule per two T cells in model experiments. The study measured age-related changes in TCR beta repertoire diversity using deep sequencing normalized with unique cDNA molecular identifiers. The study analyzed two additional independent replicas of 1 million unique cDNA reads from the same blood draw for two donors, one aged 18 to 29 and one aged 80 or older. Donors were grouped into four age groups: young (average roughly 15 years), middle-aged (39), aged (around 62) and long-lived (just over 80).

What the work shows at the level of the full study, not this receptor alone: Estimates of total diversity based on one million sequenced T cells were regarded as lower bounds and as underestimates. Observed TCR beta diversity correlated strongly with the percentage of naive T cells measured by flow cytometry. Compared with the aged group, the long-lived group had more naive CD4+ T cells, fewer expanded clones and increased TCR diversity, a pattern suggesting age selection. As age increased, observed TCR beta diversity per million T cells dropped in a roughly linear way, and a significant reduction was already evident by age about 40. Because donor CMV infection status was unknown, age-related changes in expanded clonotypes were potentially confounded. Since profiling was done on bulk unsorted PBMCs, naive and antigen-experienced compartments could not be conclusively compared.

CDR1 and CDR2 (DFQATT, SNEGSKA) derive from the germline V gene (reference sequence). After removal of 0 bases from V and 4 bases from J, the junction retains 7 bases not matched to a gene. The CDR3 runs 17 residues from the cysteine to the phenylalanine. CDR3 DNA only is kept here, 51 bases in frame from base 1. Donors were 35 to 40 systemically healthy Caucasian individuals from Russia aged roughly 6 to 100 years. Each donor gave 9.5 to 10 milliliters of peripheral blood, drawn into EDTA-treated Vacutainer tubes. Ficoll-Paque density-gradient centrifugation was used to isolate PBMCs, with at least 6 million obtained per sample. Trizol reagent was used to extract total RNA from the PBMCs, yielding at least 5 micrograms per sample. The percentages of naive CD45RAhigh/CD27high T cells were determined by flow cytometry on a PBMC aliquot from every donor. The library was obtained by 5' RACE. The reads were generated on an Illumina HiSeq 2500. A second PCR of roughly 6 to 11 cycles was performed with a sample-barcoded 5' primer and a J-beta primer mix. Each TCR beta cDNA molecule received a unique molecular identifier from a template-switch 5' adaptor carrying 12 random nucleotides. At least 3 million CDR3-containing paired-end reads were obtained from each sample. First-strand cDNA synthesis was performed from all RNA using the Mint cDNA synthesis kit, with priming by a TRBC-specific oligonucleotide. All cDNA was treated with uracil-DNA glycosylase and then went through a first 18-cycle PCR with the universal primers M1SS and BC2_uni_R. On the study's bioinformatics: For normalization, 1 million high-quality reads, each with a distinct molecular identifier, were randomly selected from each sample. Instead of being binned into consensus sequences, reads that shared molecular identifiers were thrown out. CDR3 identification, clonotype clustering and error correction used MiTCR with a Q25 quality threshold and the strictest error-elimination algorithm. Lower-bound total TCR beta diversity was estimated with a nonparametric unseen species model using Euler transformation. TCRdb reran the public reads through fastp at Q25 and MiXCR, keeping productive beta chains. Each entry is one CDR3 protein sequence, shown with its most common DNA and genes. TCRdb's processing, not the authors' own work, is the source of the V and J calls. Here the sample has about 780,000 distinct CDR3 sequences; under 30% occur a single time. About 3% of the sample belongs to the ten largest clones.

A further study also used this sample, focusing on T cells of mothers and their children. Reported in the second study: The donors were nine systemically healthy Caucasian individuals, made up of three mothers and their six children. cDNA synthesis consumed the entire amount of extracted RNA, loaded at approximately 1.6 ug RNA in each 15 ul reaction. In the second PCR, the M1S primer added sample barcodes and 2-4 random nucleotides. More than 9 million TCR beta CDR3 reads were obtained from each mother, and 2.5 million to 3.5 million reads were obtained from each child. Thymic selection shapes the output of TCR recombination in a similar way in related and unrelated pairs, and inherited differences have a minor effect. Related mother-child pairs always showed normalized repertoire overlap that was slightly higher than in unrelated mother-child pairs, though the difference was never significant. No persistent microchimeric T cell clones were detected, at a sensitivity of roughly 93 clones per million clonotypes. Deep NGS was used in the study to compare the TCR beta repertoires of mothers and children and to look for features that separate related mother-child pairs from unrelated individuals. On average, the children were approximately 11 +/- 4 years old, while the mothers were around 42 +/- 4 years old. After adapter ligation with NEBNext reagents, the libraries were sequenced on Illumina HiSeq 2000 with 100+100 nt paired-end reads. To prevent cross-contamination, the mother and child libraries were prepared one month apart and sequenced in separate runs. For each donor, between roughly 450,000 and 2,100,000 distinct TCR beta clonotypes were identified. Naive TCR beta clonotypes were estimated from low-frequency clonotypes matched to each donor's FACS-determined naive share, without sorting.

The V and J segments used are TRBV20-1 and TRBJ2-6; 9 middle bases align to TRBD2. The sequenced sample was blood. The TCR originated in a boy aged 5 to 17 in good health. The sequenced DNA is TGCAGTGCTAGAGAGCGGGGGGGCGTTTCCGGGGCCAACGTCCTGACTTTC. The resulting protein is CSARERGGVSGANVLTF.